These T cell receptor beta chains were read from a single sample in a study of cytomegalovirus exposure and HLA in healthy donors. Only in-frame clones appear in the TCRdb table, and some are missing; sequencing was by immunoSEQ multiplex PCR. The data contain roughly 110,000 clones, around 75% of them singletons. Sequencing was done on a sample of PBMCs. Source of these receptors: a male donor in good health and CMV-seropositive. The CDR3 runs from the conserved cysteine through the conserved F or W. Each record gives: clone size, V gene, D gene, J gene, CDR3 DNA, CDR3 protein. A D gene is named only where the DNA matches it firmly. Size is stated for part of the rows, as once, few or many counts, or as a class when the clone is expanded.

-,TRBV7-6,-,TRBJ1-1,TGTGCCAGCAGCTTAAATGATGGGGGAGGTACTGAAGCTTTCTTT,CASSLNDGGGTEAFF
-,TRBV5-6,TRBD1,TRBJ2-1,TGTGCCAGCAGCCTGGGACAGGGGGCGAATGAGCAGTTCTTC,CASSLGQGANEQFF
-,TRBV7-3,-,TRBJ1-1,TGTGCCAGCAGCTTAAATCAGGGATTGAACACTGAAGCTTTCTTT,CASSLNQGLNTEAFF
-,TRBV7-6,-,TRBJ2-2,TGTGCCAGCAGCTCCCTATCCGGGGAGCTGTTTTTT,CASSSLSGELFF
-,TRBV28,-,TRBJ1-1,TGTGCCAGCAGTACCAACATACAAGCTTTCTTT,CASSTNIQAFF
once,TRBV19,TRBD1,TRBJ1-5,TGTGCCAGTAGTGGGCAGGGGGCGCCGGGCAATCAGCCCCAGCATTTT,CASSGQGAPGNQPQHF
-,TRBV18,-,TRBJ1-1,TGTGCCAGCTCCGTCGACAGGTCAACTGAAGCTTTCTTT,CASSVDRSTEAFF
few,TRBV29-1,-,TRBJ2-7,TGCAGCGCCTGGACAGGGACTACTACCTACGAGCAGTACTTC,CSAWTGTTTYEQYF
-,TRBV6-1,-,TRBJ1-4,TGTGCCAGCAGACAAGCAACTAATGAAAAACTGTTTTTT,CASRQATNEKLFF
-,TRBV6-5,-,TRBJ2-7,TGTGCCAGCAGTACCGACCAGGACTTTTACGAGCAGTACTTC,CASSTDQDFYEQYF
-,TRBV7-3,-,TRBJ2-5,TGTGCCAGCAGCTTAACGCGGGGTGGGGAGACCCAGTACTTC,CASSLTRGGETQYF
-,TRBV6-1,-,TRBJ1-5,TGTGCCAGCAGTGAAGCGGGCGGCCGGGGATGGCATTTT,CASSEAGGRGWHF
-,TRBV5-1,-,TRBJ1-2,TGCGCCAGCAGCTTGGCGGCGGGAACCACCTATGGCTACACCTTC,CASSLAAGTTYGYTF
few,TRBV10-3,TRBD1,TRBJ1-1,TGTGCCATCAGTGAAACGACAGGGCGGACTGAAGCTTTCTTT,CAISETTGRTEAFF
-,TRBV7-2,-,TRBJ2-7,TGTGCCAGCAGCTTAGCGCGGGGTGTTTACGAGCAGTACTTC,CASSLARGVYEQYF
-,TRBV7-3,-,TRBJ1-5,TGTGCCAGCAGCCCGGCAGGGGCCCCGCATAGCAATCAGCCCCAGCATTTT,CASSPAGAPHSNQPQHF
-,TRBV4-3,-,TRBJ1-5,TGCGCCAGCAGCCAAGACAGGGCGGTACCCCAGCATTTT,CASSQDRAVPQHF
-,TRBV5-4,TRBD2,TRBJ2-1,TGTGCCAGCAGCTTGGTACTAGCGGGAGAAGAGCAGTTCTTC,CASSLVLAGEEQFF
-,TRBV27,TRBD2,TRBJ2-7,TGTGCCAGCAGCTTTAGCGGGAGAGGACCCTACGAGCAGTACTTC,CASSFSGRGPYEQYF
-,TRBV19,TRBD2,TRBJ2-2,TGTGCCAGTAGTATAGATGGACTAGCGGGGAACACCGGGGAGCTGTTTTTT,CASSIDGLAGNTGELFF
-,TRBV4-3,TRBD2,TRBJ2-1,TGCGCCAGCAGCCAAGTGATACTAGCGGCAATCAATGAGCAGTTCTTC,CASSQVILAAINEQFF
-,TRBV19,-,TRBJ2-7,TGTGCCAGTAGTATAGGCGGCGATTCCTACGAGCAGTACTTC,CASSIGGDSYEQYF
-,TRBV2,-,TRBJ1-2,TGTGCCAGCCTCCTCCCGGGGGGCGCGAGCTATGGCTACACCTTC,CASLLPGGASYGYTF
few,TRBV7-2,-,TRBJ2-5,TGTGCCAGCTCCGGGTACCAAGAGACCCAGTACTTC,CASSGYQETQYF
-,TRBV19,TRBD1,TRBJ1-2,TGTGCCAGTAGTGCCCATCACAGGGGATTCGACTATGGCTACACCTTC,CASSAHHRGFDYGYTF
-,TRBV7-2,-,TRBJ2-7,TGTGCCAGCAGCCCGCAGGGATTCTACGAGCAGTACTTC,CASSPQGFYEQYF
-,TRBV5-1,-,TRBJ2-3,TGCGCCAGCAGCTTGGCCGGCCAGGGGCGGGTGACAGATACGCAGTATTTT,CASSLAGQGRVTDTQYF
-,TRBV4-3,TRBD1,TRBJ2-7,TGCGCCAGCAGCCACGGACAGGGCTCCTACGAGCAGTACTTC,CASSHGQGSYEQYF
few,TRBV4-2,-,TRBJ2-7,TGTGCCAGCAGCCAGGGGCAGGGGGGTCGGGACGAGCAGTACTTC,CASSQGQGGRDEQYF
-,TRBV5-5,TRBD1,TRBJ1-4,TGTGCCAGCAGCTCCCCGGGACAGAGTAAGGAAAAACTGTTTTTT,CASSSPGQSKEKLFF
-,TRBV12-5,-,TRBJ1-5,TGTGCTAGTGGTTCGTCCCATCAGCCCCAGCATTTT,CASGSSHQPQHF
-,TRBV2,TRBD2,TRBJ2-3,TGTGCCAGCAGTGCGGAGCGGGGGGGCACAGATACGCAGTATTTT,CASSAERGGTDTQYF
-,TRBV7-9,TRBD1,TRBJ2-7,TGTGCCAGCAGCCCGGGGACAGACCCCTACGAGCAGTACTTC,CASSPGTDPYEQYF
-,TRBV29-1,TRBD1,TRBJ2-2,TGCAGCACTGCAGGGGGCTCCGGGGAGCTGTTTTTT,CSTAGGSGELFF
-,TRBV9,TRBD2,TRBJ2-5,TGTGCCAGCAGCCCCCGGACTAGCGGGAGGGTGAGGGAGACCCAGTACTTC,CASSPRTSGRVRETQYF
-,TRBV6-1,TRBD2,TRBJ2-1,TGTGCCAGCAGTGAACAAATCGGACTAGCGGGAACCCACAGTAAGCAGTTCTTC,CASSEQIGLAGTHSKQFF
-,TRBV27,TRBD1,TRBJ1-1,TGTGCCAGCAGTTTATCAAAGGGGGCGAACACTGAAGCTTTCTTT,CASSLSKGANTEAFF
-,TRBV18,TRBD1,TRBJ2-7,TGTGCCAGCTCACCATACCGGGACAGCTTAGGGGAGCAGTACTTC,CASSPYRDSLGEQYF
-,TRBV5-1,-,TRBJ2-7,TGCGCCAGCAGCTTGCTGATTGGGGGCCACTACGAGCAGTACTTC,CASSLLIGGHYEQYF
once,TRBV5-6,TRBD1,TRBJ2-5,TGTGCCAGCAGCTTGGAGACAGGGACACACCAAGAGACCCAGTACTTC,CASSLETGTHQETQYF
few,TRBV7-2,-,TRBJ1-5,TGTGCCAGCAGCTTAGGGGGCGTGTCGGGTCAGCCCCAGCATTTT,CASSLGGVSGQPQHF
-,TRBV7-2,-,TRBJ1-1,TGTGCCAGCAGTTATTCACAGGGTTGTGGGGCTTTCTTT,CASSYSQGCGAFF
-,TRBV9,-,TRBJ2-1,TGTGCCAGCAGCGGGGGACTCGATGAGCAGTTCTTC,CASSGGLDEQFF